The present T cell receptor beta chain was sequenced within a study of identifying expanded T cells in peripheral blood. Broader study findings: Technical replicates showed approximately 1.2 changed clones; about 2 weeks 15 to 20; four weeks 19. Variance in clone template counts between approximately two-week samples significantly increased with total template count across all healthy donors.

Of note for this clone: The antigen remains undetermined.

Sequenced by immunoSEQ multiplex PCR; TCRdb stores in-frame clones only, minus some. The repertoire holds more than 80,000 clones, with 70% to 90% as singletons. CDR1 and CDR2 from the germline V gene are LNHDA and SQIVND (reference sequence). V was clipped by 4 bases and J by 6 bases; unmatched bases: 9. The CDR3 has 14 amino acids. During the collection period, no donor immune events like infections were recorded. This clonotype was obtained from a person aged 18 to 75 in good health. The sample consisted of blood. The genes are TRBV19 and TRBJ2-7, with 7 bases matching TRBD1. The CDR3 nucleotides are TGTGCCAGTAGTAGGCAGGGGGAATCGCGCGAGCAGTACTTC. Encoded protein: CASSRQGESREQYF.